The 20 T cell receptor beta chains listed next were all sequenced from one sample in a study of long-term antiretroviral therapy in people with HIV. Version v3.0 of the immunoSEQ assay was performed at survey level. Generated by immunoSEQ multiplex PCR, the TCRdb table keeps only in-frame clones and is missing some. The sample records 30,000 to 45,000 clones, 75% to 85% being singletons. The sequenced sample was unsorted PBMCs, obtained 3.4 years after starting antiretroviral therapy. The source is a man between 25 and 39 years old with HIV.

This chain uses TRBV12-5 with TRBJ2-5, with 7 nucleotides matching TRBD1. This CDR3 is built from 14 residues. The junction had 5 bases not matched to a gene; V was cut back by 5 bases and J by 2 bases. CDR1 is LGHNT and CDR2 is FRNRAP in the germline V gene. DNA for the CDR3: TGTGCTAGTGGTCGGTCAGGGGGTCAAGAGACCCAGTACTTC. This encodes CASGRSGGQETQYF.

This clone was seen once. The chain is built from TRBV14 and TRBJ1-4, with TRBD1 identical over 8 bases. CDR1 is SGHDN and CDR2 is FVKESK in the germline V gene. V lost 1 base, J lost 6 bases, and 13 bases stayed unmatched. The CDR3 runs 18 residues. This CDR3 reads CASSQGNRRGRMDEKLFF. CDR3 nucleotide sequence: TGTGCCAGCAGCCAAGGAAACCGCAGGGGGCGGATGGATGAAAAACTGTTTTTT.

This clone qualifies as medium-sized. Other DNA sequences from this sample encode an identical CDR3 as well. The chain combines TRBV29-1 with TRBJ2-7, with TRBD1 identical over 10 bases. Germline V gene data show CDR1 as SQVTM and CDR2 as ANQGSEA. The J segment lost 7 bases and the V segment lost 6 bases, leaving 12 bases of the junction unmatched. The CDR3 runs 14 residues. CDR3 amino acids: CSVEIGDRGYEQYF. CDR3 DNA: TGCAGCGTGGAAATAGGGGACAGGGGCTATGAGCAGTACTTC.

This clone has only a few counts. The chain is built from TRBV11-2 and TRBJ1-3; no reliable D call. The CDR3 length is 14 residues. V lost 3 bases to trimming and J lost 0 bases, with 6 bases between them. CDR1 and CDR2 (germline): SGHAT, FQNNGV. CDR3 loop: CASSFQSSGNTIYF. The CDR3 DNA sequence: TGTGCCAGCAGCTTCCAAAGCTCTGGAAACACCATATATTTT.

The chain couples TRBV18 to TRBJ1-5; 7 nucleotides align to TRBD1. The CDR3 extends over 14 amino acids. V dropped 5 bases and J dropped 7; count of bases not matched to a gene: 8. From germline, CDR1 is KGHSH and CDR2 LQKENI. The CDR3 region is CASSKDRVRQPQHF. CDR3 DNA sequence: TGTGCCAGCTCAAAAGACAGGGTTCGCCAGCCCCAGCATTTT.

CDR3 bases: TGTGCCAGCTCACCCGTGGGAGATCGCTCCTACAATGAGCAGTTCTTC. Its protein is CASSPVGDRSYNEQFF. The chain couples TRBV18 to TRBJ2-1, with D possibly matching TRBD2 (5 bases). Germline V gene sequence: CDR1 KGHSH, CDR2 LQKENI. CDR3 length: 16 residues. The ends were cut back, 3 bases at V and 0 bases at J, with 12 bases in the middle.

This chain connects TRBV2 to TRBJ1-1, with 8 bases matching TRBD1. V shed 4 bases and J 1 base; nucleotides not matched to a gene: 11. CDR3 size: 17 residues. CDR1 and CDR2 from the germline V gene are SNHLY and FYNNEI. The CDR3 protein is CASSVPRGRTTNTEAFF. The CDR3 nucleotides are TGTGCCAGCAGTGTCCCCAGGGGGCGGACAACGAACACTGAAGCTTTCTTT.

This clone was detected once. CDR3 sequence (DNA): TGTGCCAGTAGTATATCAACTAGCGGAACCTACGAGCAGTACTTC. This encodes CASSISTSGTYEQYF. The V and J genes are TRBV19 and TRBJ2-7, with 8 bases lining up with TRBD2. Germline lookup yields CDR1 LNHDA and CDR2 SQIVND (reference sequence). V shed 2 bases, J shed 2 bases, and the junction held 5 bases outside the gene matches. The CDR3 runs 15 residues.

This chain uses TRBV30 with TRBJ2-7; TRBD2 might be the D (6 bases). Trimming shortened V by 0 bases and J by 7 bases, and 13 bases separated the two germline ends. The CDR3 extends over 13 amino acids. The germline V gene has CDR1 GTSNPN and CDR2 SVGIG (reference sequence). CDR3 in amino acids: CAWSVRLAREQYF. In DNA form, the CDR3 reads TGTGCCTGGAGTGTAAGGCTAGCGAGGGAGCAGTACTTC. The full variable domain, rest sourced from reference TRBV30 and TRBJ2-7, is SQTIHQWPATLVQPVGSPLSLECTVEGTSNPNLYWYRQAAGRGLQLLFYSVGIGQISSEVPQNLSASRPQDRQFILSSKKLLLSDSGFYLCAWSVRLAREQYFGPGTRLTVT.

V and J are TRBV5-4 and TRBJ2-5; 7 positions agree with TRBD2. Germline trimming cut 6 bases from V and 5 bases from J; bases unmatched to any gene: 7. Germline assignment: CDR1 SGHNT and CDR2 YYREEE (reference sequence). There are 13 residues in the CDR3. In DNA form, the CDR3 reads TGTGCCAGCACCCGGGGTAGCGGGGAGACCCAGTACTTC. Amino acid sequence: CASTRGSGETQYF. The whole variable domain, filled in from reference TRBV5-4 and TRBJ2-5, reads ETGVTQSPTHLIKTRGQQVTLRCSSQSGHNTVSWYQQALGQGPQFIFQYYREEENGRGNFPPRFSGLQFPNYSSELNVNALELDDSALYLCASTRGSGETQYFGPGTRLLVL.

J is TRBJ2-7 and V is TRBV18; D is undetermined. Germline V gene lookup returns CDR1 KGHSH and CDR2 LQKENI. V gave up 3 bases and J gave up 0 bases, with 15 bases separating them. The CDR3 is 16 amino acids. DNA of the CDR3: TGTGCCAGCTCACCTTCGACTCCGTTGAGCTCCTACGAGCAGTACTTC. As protein: CASSPSTPLSSYEQYF.

The chain couples TRBV5-1 to TRBJ2-3, with D unclear. This CDR3 has 13 residues. The germline CDR1 and CDR2 sequences are SGHRS and YFSETQ. The V and J ends lost 6 bases and 3 bases respectively, with 11 bases between them. The CDR3 loop is CASNEYGTDTQYF. The DNA for the CDR3 is TGCGCCAGCAATGAGTATGGGACAGATACGCAGTATTTT.

This clone has just a few counts. The gene calls are TRBV7-6 and TRBJ2-1; weak D call: TRBD2 (6 bases). Germline CDR1 is SGHVS and CDR2 is FNYEAQ. CDR3 length: 13 residues. Between the trimmed V and J ends, which lost 6 bases and 8 bases, there was a span of 14 bases. The CDR3 DNA reads as TGTGCCAGCAGTTACCCCGGGAGTGATGAGCAGTTCTTC. Protein product: CASSYPGSDEQFF.

The CDR3 reads CASSPQASGSRYEQYF. The CDR3 DNA reads TGTGCCAGCAGCCCACAGGCTAGCGGGAGTAGGTACGAGCAGTACTTC. The V call is TRBV5-5, the J call TRBJ2-7, with 10 bases aligning to TRBD2. V was clipped by 4 bases and J by 4 bases; unmatched bases: 11. This CDR3 is 16 amino acids long. Germline V lookup: CDR1 SGHKS, CDR2 YYEKEE (reference sequence). Combining the CDR3 with reference TRBV5-5 and TRBJ2-7 gives the whole variable domain DAGVTQSPTHLIKTRGQQVTLRCSPISGHKSVSWYQQVLGQGPQFIFQYYEKEERGRGNFPDRFSARQFPNYSSELNVNALLLGDSALYLCASSPQASGSRYEQYFGPGTRLTVT.

This chain's CDR3 is CASSLAVDFYEQYF. CDR3 DNA sequence: TGTGCCAGCAGCTTGGCGGTGGACTTCTACGAGCAGTACTTC. The chain links TRBV5-6 to TRBJ2-7; D may be TRBD2 (5 bases). CDR1 is SGHDT, CDR2 YYEEEE, per germline. The CDR3 covers 14 residues. The V and J ends lost 0 bases and 3 bases respectively, with 10 bases between them.

The rearrangement uses TRBV19 and TRBJ2-7; D call uncertain. CDR3 length: 12 amino acids. Trimming left V 0 bases short and J 7 bases short, with 7 bases between. Germline V gives CDR1 LNHDA, CDR2 SQIVND (reference sequence). The CDR3 is CASSIDPGEQYF. Written as DNA, the CDR3 is TGTGCCAGTAGTATAGATCCTGGTGAGCAGTACTTC.

V gene TRBV28 combines with J gene TRBJ1-2; 7 bases are shared with TRBD1. The V and J ends lost 3 bases and 0 bases, in that order; junction bases with no gene match: 28. Germline V gene sequence: CDR1 MDHEN, CDR2 SYDVKM. This CDR3 comprises 23 residues. The CDR3 DNA follows: TGTGCCAGCAGTTTCAGAGGGGACAGAGAACGTAAGTCGAGGCCCGCCACTAACTATGGCTACACCTTC. Its translation is CASSFRGDRERKSRPATNYGYTF.

This clone showed up just a few times. V usage is TRBV7-6 and J usage is TRBJ2-7; D not resolved. CDR1 and CDR2 from the germline V gene are SGHVS and FNYEAQ. The length of the CDR3 is 16 residues. Trimming cost V 1 base and J 0 bases, with 13 bases left between them. The CDR3 spells CASSLEPGLSSYEQYF. The CDR3, as DNA: TGTGCCAGCAGCTTAGAACCTGGTTTGAGCTCCTACGAGCAGTACTTC. The full variable domain, with the rest looked up from reference TRBV7-6 and TRBJ2-7, is GAGVSQSPRYKVTKRGQDVALRCDPISGHVSLYWYRQALGQGPEFLTYFNYEAQQDKSGLPNDRFSAERPEGSISTLTIQRTEQRDSAMYRCASSLEPGLSSYEQYFGPGTRLTVT.

This chain joins TRBV19 and TRBJ1-2; TRBD1 aligns across 10 bases. The ends lost 3 bases at V and 8 bases at J; junction bases unmatched: 6. Germline V gives CDR1 LNHDA, CDR2 SQIVND (reference sequence). This CDR3 region has 14 residues. The CDR3 DNA reads TGTGCCAGTAGTATTGGGACAGGGGAAGAAGGCTACACCTTC. This gives the protein CASSIGTGEEGYTF. Variable domain in full (rest from reference TRBV19 and TRBJ1-2): DGGITQSPKYLFRKEGQNVTLSCEQNLNHDAMYWYRQDPGQGLRLIYYSQIVNDFQKGDIAEGYSVSREKKESFPLTVTSAQKNPTAFYLCASSIGTGEEGYTFGSGTRLTVV.

V and J are TRBV7-2 and TRBJ1-2; TRBD1 is a possible D gene (5 bases). Germline V lookup: CDR1 SGHTA, CDR2 FQGNSA. The CDR3 has 14 residues. Trimming stripped 5 bases from V and 8 bases from J, with 18 bases between. The chain's CDR3 is CASSPNTGARGYTF. The CDR3 region has the DNA TGTGCCAGCAGCCCCAACACCGGGGCCCGCGGCTACACCTTC.